The 16 T cell receptor beta chains in this list originate from one sample, sequenced in a study of blood T cell repertoires in COVID-19. Assay used: immunoSEQ multiplex PCR; TCRdb lists only in-frame clones, some missing. This sample carries roughly 300,000 clones, 80% to 90% of them seen once, and the ten largest clones take approximately 1.1%. Sequenced sample: peripheral blood. The receptors here all came from a woman between 45 and 60 years old with acute or convalescent COVID-19.

The chain carries TRBV10-3 and TRBJ2-1; a weak D match, TRBD1 (5 bases). CDR1 is ENHRY, CDR2 SYGVKD, per germline. V lost 8 bases to trimming and J lost 0 bases, with 8 bases between them. The CDR3 consists of 13 residues. The CDR3 DNA is TGTGCCATCGGAGACAGCTCCTACAATGAGCAGTTCTTC. This codes for CAIGDSSYNEQFF.

This sequence joins TRBV5-6 and TRBJ1-6; D ambiguous. There are 15 residues in the CDR3. V was trimmed by 4 bases and J by 1 base, leaving 9 bases between them. Germline values: CDR1 SGHDT, CDR2 YYEEEE. The CDR3 reads CASSLGGSYNSPLHF. The CDR3 bases are TGTGCCAGCAGCCTCGGAGGGTCCTATAATTCACCCCTCCACTTT.

This chain links TRBV27 with TRBJ2-7; 10 bases are shared with TRBD1. The ends lost 5 bases at V and 5 bases at J; junction bases unmatched: 9. CDR1 is MNHEY, CDR2 SMNVEV, per germline (reference sequence). The CDR3 extends over 15 amino acids. CDR3 DNA sequence: TGTGCCAGCAGTGATTCCGGGACAGGGGTCCACGAGCAGTACTTC. Protein product: CASSDSGTGVHEQYF.

This clone was counted once. The chain is built from TRBV3-1 (or the pseudogene TRBV3-2) and TRBJ1-3; 8 bases line up with TRBD1. CDR3 length: 15 amino acids. The ends lost 4 bases at V and 3 bases at J; junction bases unmatched: 5. CDR1 is LGHDT, CDR2 YNNKEL, per germline (reference sequence). Here the CDR3 DNA reads TGTGCCAGCAGCCGACTCGGACAGGGTGGAAACACCATATATTTT. This codes for CASSRLGQGGNTIYF.

The chain uses TRBV27 and TRBJ2-1, with 9 bases identical to TRBD1. The CDR3 is 14 amino acids. Germline values: CDR1 MNHEY, CDR2 SMNVEV (reference sequence). The junction had 5 bases not matched to a gene; V was cut back by 4 bases and J by 7 bases. The CDR3 DNA reads TGTGCCAGCAGTTCAACAGGGGGCTTTAATGAGCAGTTCTTC. It codes for CASSSTGGFNEQFF.

This clone was observed a single time. The chain combines TRBV28 with TRBJ1-3, with D possibly being TRBD1 (6 bases). The germline V gene encodes CDR1 MDHEN and CDR2 SYDVKM. The CDR3 runs 14 residues. V dropped 4 bases and J dropped 2 bases, with 9 bases sitting between them. The CDR3 protein is CASSSWTAGNTIYF. CDR3 in DNA: TGTGCCAGCAGTTCGTGGACAGCTGGAAACACCATATATTTT.

The rearrangement links TRBV6-5 to TRBJ1-5; D uncertain. V lost 4 bases to trimming and J lost 3 bases, with 16 bases between them. CDR1 and CDR2 (germline): MNHEY, SVGAGI. This CDR3 has 16 residues. The CDR3 nucleotides are TGTGCCAGCAGTTCACGGCGGGCGGCAAACAATCAGCCCCAGCATTTT. This codes for CASSSRRAANNQPQHF.

Here the CDR3 reads CASSPAGTGVEQYV. The CDR3 region has the DNA TGTGCCAGCAGTCCCGCCGGGACAGGCGTTGAGCAGTACGTC. The chain employs TRBV27 and TRBJ2-7, with 8 nucleotides matching TRBD1. The CDR3 totals 14 residues. Germline V gene sequence: CDR1 MNHEY, CDR2 SMNVEV (reference sequence). After removal of 5 bases from V and 7 bases from J, the junction contained 10 bases not matched to a gene.

The chain joins TRBV5-1 to TRBJ2-3; TRBD2 might be the D (6 bases). The V end lost 1 base, the J end lost 2 bases, and 11 bases lay between the germline ends. The length of the CDR3 is 15 residues. CDR1 and CDR2 from the germline V gene are SGHRS and YFSETQ. The DNA of the CDR3 is TGCGCCAGCAGCTTGATCGGGGGAAACACAGATACGCAGTATTTT. Its protein product is CASSLIGGNTDTQYF.

V is TRBV6-1 and J is TRBJ1-2, with TRBD1 as a possible D gene (5 bases). With 4 bases removed from V and 5 bases from J, the gap between germline ends came to 20 bases. The CDR3 is 16 residues long. In germline, CDR1 is MNHNS, CDR2 SASEGT. The CDR3 sequence: CASSVYSGGLTYGYTF. CDR3 sequence (DNA): TGTGCCAGCAGTGTCTATTCGGGGGGGTTAACGTATGGCTACACCTTC.

This clone was seen a single time. The CDR3 reads CASSAGLAFEADTQYF. In nucleotides, the CDR3 is TGCGCCAGCAGCGCCGGACTAGCATTCGAGGCAGATACGCAGTATTTT. This chain connects TRBV5-1 to TRBJ2-3, with TRBD2 matching 8 bases. V lost 4 bases and J lost 4; bases outside the gene matches: 11. Germline CDR1 is SGHRS and CDR2 is YFSETQ. The CDR3 covers 16 residues.

The chain links TRBV6-2 or TRBV6-3 to TRBJ2-5; tentatively, D is TRBD1 (6 bases). CDR3 size: 15 residues. CDR1 and CDR2 from the germline V gene are MNHEY and SVGEGT. Trimming took off 5 bases at V and 5 bases at J, with 18 bases between the two ends. The DNA for the CDR3 is TGTGCCAGCAGTCGGACGGGGACAAAAGTGGAGACCCAGTACTTC. This sequence encodes CASSRTGTKVETQYF.

V gene TRBV27 combines with J gene TRBJ2-1, with 13 bases matching TRBD2. The V and J ends lost 7 bases and 6 bases, in that order; junction bases with no gene match: 6. Germline CDR1 reads MNHEY; CDR2 reads SMNVEV (reference sequence). The CDR3 loop spans 15 amino acids. The CDR3 loop reads CASTLGTSGANEQFF. Written as DNA, the CDR3 is TGTGCCAGCACCCTCGGGACTAGCGGGGCCAATGAGCAGTTCTTC.

J is TRBJ1-3 and V is TRBV3-1 (or the pseudogene TRBV3-2); tentatively, D is TRBD1 (5 bases). From germline, CDR1 is LGHDT and CDR2 YNNKEL (reference sequence). The CDR3 covers 16 residues. V was shortened by 2 bases and J by 2 bases, with 13 bases between the two germline ends. The chain's CDR3 is CASSQSHGGPGNTIYF. The CDR3 DNA sequence: TGTGCCAGCAGCCAAAGTCACGGGGGACCTGGAAACACCATATATTTT.

This clone has a handful of counts. V gene TRBV18 combines with J gene TRBJ1-5; possibly TRBD1 for D (5 bases). Trimming removed 3 bases from V and 5 bases from J, with 8 bases in between. This CDR3 comprises 13 residues. From germline, CDR1 is KGHSH and CDR2 LQKENI. CDR3 sequence reads: CASSPLGDQPQHF. In DNA, the CDR3 is TGTGCCAGCTCACCCCTAGGGGATCAGCCCCAGCATTTT.

Notes on this clone: The sample carries other DNA sequences with the same CDR3. The genes are TRBV7-9 and TRBJ1-2, with 9 bases identical to TRBD1. The CDR3 covers 13 residues. The germline V gene encodes CDR1 SEHNR and CDR2 FQNEAQ (reference sequence). After removal of 4 bases from V and 4 bases from J, the junction contained 1 base not matched to a gene. As DNA, the CDR3 is TGTGCCAGCAGCTCGGGACAGGGCTATGGCTACACCTTC. This gives the protein CASSSGQGYGYTF.